Listed below are T cell receptor beta chains from one sample, sequenced in a study of blood T cell repertoires in COVID-19. Here immunoSEQ multiplex PCR was the method, and the copy in TCRdb shows in-frame clones only, minus some. The table shows some 150,000 clones, with about 87% occurring only once. The sample was peripheral blood. Source of these receptors: a man in his forties or fifties who had recovered from COVID-19. The CDR3 runs from the conserved cysteine through the conserved F or W. D genes are given only for firm matches. Rows may omit the clone size; those that give it use once, few, many or a size class.

cdr3_aa,cdr3_nt,d_call,cdr3_length,clone_size,j_call,v_call
CASGTGWSETQYF,TGTGCCAGCGGGACAGGGTGGTCGGAGACCCAGTACTTC,TRBD1,13,NA,TRBJ2-5,TRBV9
CASSLVRGIHQPQHF,TGTGCCAGCAGCTTAGTCAGGGGGATACATCAGCCCCAGCATTTT,TRBD1,15,NA,TRBJ1-5,TRBV5-8
CASSQDWRDRETYGYTF,TGTGCCAGCAGCCAAGATTGGAGGGACAGGGAGACCTATGGCTACACCTTC,TRBD1,17,NA,TRBJ1-2,TRBV3-1/TRBV3-2
CASSLLGGGLGGGETQYF,TGTGCCAGCAGTTTACTGGGCGGGGGACTCGGAGGGGGAGAGACCCAGTACTTC,NA,18,NA,TRBJ2-5,TRBV27
CASSGALTKNIQYF,TGTGCCAGCAGTGGGGCTCTGACCAAAAACATTCAGTACTTC,NA,14,NA,TRBJ2-4,TRBV2
CASSEQPGGSNTIYF,TGTGCCAGCAGTGAACAGCCAGGGGGCTCGAACACCATATATTTT,TRBD1,15,NA,TRBJ1-3,TRBV6-1
CSVGTSGNTDTQYF,TGCAGCGTAGGGACTAGCGGGAACACAGATACGCAGTATTTT,TRBD2,14,NA,TRBJ2-3,TRBV29-1
CAWSVQPGGSPLHF,TGTGCCTGGAGTGTACAACCGGGCGGGTCACCCCTCCACTTT,NA,14,few,TRBJ1-6,TRBV30
CASGPLGLTYEQFF,TGTGCTAGTGGTCCTCTGGGCCTAACCTATGAGCAGTTCTTC,NA,14,NA,TRBJ2-1,TRBV12-5
CASSPRLAGGSSYEQYF,TGTGCCAGCAGCCCTAGACTAGCGGGGGGGAGCTCCTACGAGCAGTACTTC,TRBD2,17,NA,TRBJ2-7,TRBV3-1/TRBV3-2
CASSRGFGTGNNEQFF,TGTGCCAGTAGTAGGGGGTTCGGGACAGGGAACAATGAGCAGTTCTTC,TRBD1,16,NA,TRBJ2-1,TRBV19
CASSLNTGGGTNEKLFF,TGTGCCAGCAGCTTAAACACAGGGGGCGGCACTAATGAAAAACTGTTTTTT,TRBD1,17,NA,TRBJ1-4,TRBV7-8
CASSQGSNSGNTIYF,TGTGCCAGCAGCCAAGGGAGCAACTCTGGAAACACCATATATTTT,NA,15,NA,TRBJ1-3,TRBV4-2
CAWLRPGQGDGYTF,TGTGCCTGGCTGAGGCCGGGACAGGGGGATGGCTACACCTTC,TRBD1,14,NA,TRBJ1-2,TRBV30